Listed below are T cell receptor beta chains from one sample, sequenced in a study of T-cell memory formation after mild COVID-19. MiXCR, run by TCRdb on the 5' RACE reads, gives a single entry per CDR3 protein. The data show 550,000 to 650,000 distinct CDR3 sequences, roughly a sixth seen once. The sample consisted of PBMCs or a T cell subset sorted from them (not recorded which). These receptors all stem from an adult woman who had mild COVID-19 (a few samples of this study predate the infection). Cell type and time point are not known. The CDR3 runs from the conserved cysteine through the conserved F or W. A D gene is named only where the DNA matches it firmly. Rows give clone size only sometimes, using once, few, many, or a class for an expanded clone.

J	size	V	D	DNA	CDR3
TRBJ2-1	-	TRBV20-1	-	TGCAGTGCTCCCGGACAGACCTCCTACAATGAGCAGTTCTTC	CSAPGQTSYNEQFF
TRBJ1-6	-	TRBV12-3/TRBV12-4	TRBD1	TGTGCCAGCAGCCCACAGGGGACTGATTCACCCCTCCACTTT	CASSPQGTDSPLHF
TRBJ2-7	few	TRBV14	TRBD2	TGTGCCAGCAGCCCCAAACTAGCGGGAGTATCCCACGAGCAGTACTTC	CASSPKLAGVSHEQYF
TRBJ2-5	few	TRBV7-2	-	TGTGCCAGCAGCTTGGAGGGTAGTCAAGAGACCCAGTACTTC	CASSLEGSQETQYF
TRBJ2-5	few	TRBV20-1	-	TGCAGTGCTAGAGTCCGTAGATTTGCGACCGCCGAAAATATAGAGACCCAGTACTTC	CSARVRRFATAENIETQYF
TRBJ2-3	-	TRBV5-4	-	TGTGCCAGCAGCCTCCCCGGGTTGGTAGGGACGCAGTATTTT	CASSLPGLVGTQYF
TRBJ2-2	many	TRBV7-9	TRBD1	TGTGCCAGCAGCTCGACAGGGTTGGAGCTGTTTTTT	CASSSTGLELFF
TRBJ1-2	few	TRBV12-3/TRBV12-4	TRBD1	TGTGCCAGCAGTTTATCGGCGACAGGGTCTGGCGACTATGGCTACACCTTC	CASSLSATGSGDYGYTF
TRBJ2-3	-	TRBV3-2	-	TGTGCCAGCAGCCAAGATCGGGAAGAGTACGATACGCAGTATTTT	CASSQDREEYDTQYF
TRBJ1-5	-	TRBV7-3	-	TGTGCCAGCAGCTTTACCAAGGATCAGCCCCAGCATTTT	CASSFTKDQPQHF
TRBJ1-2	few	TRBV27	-	TGTGCCAGCAGTTCACCTGACAGTTGGGGCTACACCTTC	CASSSPDSWGYTF
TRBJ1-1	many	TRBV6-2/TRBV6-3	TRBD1	TGTGCCAGCAGTTACGCAGGGGGCTGGGGTAGGAACACTGAAGCTTTCTTT	CASSYAGGWGRNTEAFF
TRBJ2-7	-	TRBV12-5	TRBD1	TGTGCTAGTGCCCGGACAGGGGATCGCGAGCAGTACTTC	CASARTGDREQYF
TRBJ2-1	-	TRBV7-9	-	TGTGCCAGCAGCTCCCATAGCGGAGAGCAGTTCTTC	CASSSHSGEQFF
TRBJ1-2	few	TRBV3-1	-	TGTGCCAGCAGCCAACGAGGGCATGGCTACACCTTC	CASSQRGHGYTF
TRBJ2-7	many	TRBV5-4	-	TGTGCCAGCAGCTTAGGGACCACCTACGAGCAGTACTTC	CASSLGTTYEQYF
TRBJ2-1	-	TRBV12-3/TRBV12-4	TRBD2	TGTGCCAGCAGAGGGCTAGCGGAGCTTAATGAGCAGTTCTTC	CASRGLAELNEQFF
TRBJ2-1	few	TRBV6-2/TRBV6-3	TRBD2	TGTGCCAGCAGTTATAAGCTAGCGGGGGGCCAGTGGAATGAGCAGTTCTTC	CASSYKLAGGQWNEQFF
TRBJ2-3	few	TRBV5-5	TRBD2	TGTGCCAGCAGCTTGAATGGGACTAGCGGGAGACTCACAGATACGCAGTATTTT	CASSLNGTSGRLTDTQYF
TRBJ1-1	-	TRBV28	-	TGTGCCAGCAGTTCCGGGGGGCAGGTGAACACTGAAGCTTTCTTT	CASSSGGQVNTEAFF
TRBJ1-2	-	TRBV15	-	TGTGCCACCAGCAGAGAGGGGGGCACTATTTATGGCTACACCTTC	CATSREGGTIYGYTF
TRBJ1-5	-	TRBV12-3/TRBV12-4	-	TGTGCCAGCAGTCCCTCGACAGGTTTTGAGTCCCAGCATTTT	CASSPSTGFESQHF
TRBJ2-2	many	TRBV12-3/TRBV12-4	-	TGTGCCAGCAGCCGGCCGAGACAGACAAACACCGGGGAGCTGTTTTTT	CASSRPRQTNTGELFF
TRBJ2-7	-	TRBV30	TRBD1	TGTGCCTGGAGTGTAGGGTGGCAGGGGGCGCGTCACGAGCAGTACTTC	CAWSVGWQGARHEQYF
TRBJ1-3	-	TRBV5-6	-	TGTGCCAACAGCCCTCGTTTGTCTGGAAACACCATATATTTT	CANSPRLSGNTIYF
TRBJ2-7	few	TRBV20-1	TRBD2	TGCAGTGTGAGGGAGGGGTACGAGCAGTACTTC	CSVREGYEQYF
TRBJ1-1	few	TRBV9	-	TGTGCCAGCAGCCCAGGACAGAGGGGAGAAGCTTTCTTT	CASSPGQRGEAFF
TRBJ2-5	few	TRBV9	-	TGTGCCAGCAGCACCCAAGGACAGGTGCGGGGAGAGACCCAGTACTTC	CASSTQGQVRGETQYF
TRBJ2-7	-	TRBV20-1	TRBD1	TGCAGTGCTAGAGATATCCAGGGGGCTTACGAGCAGTACTTC	CSARDIQGAYEQYF
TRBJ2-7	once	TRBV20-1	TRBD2	TGCAGTGTCCCCGGGACTAGCGGGAGGGCGTACGAGCAGTACTTC	CSVPGTSGRAYEQYF
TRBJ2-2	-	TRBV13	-	TGTGCCAGCAGCCCTCCCCCAAGAGGGCCCGGGGAGCTGTTTTTT	CASSPPPRGPGELFF
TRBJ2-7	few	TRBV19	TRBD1	TGTGCCAGTAGGGAGACAGGGGTGAGCGAGCAGTACTTC	CASRETGVSEQYF
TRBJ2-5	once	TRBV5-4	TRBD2	TGTGCCAGCAGCTTGAGGCTAGCGGTAGAAGAGACCCAGTACTTC	CASSLRLAVEETQYF
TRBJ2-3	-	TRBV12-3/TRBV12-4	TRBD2	TGTGCCAGCAGTGGTGGGGCGGGGGGCACCACAGATACGCAGTATTTT	CASSGGAGGTTDTQYF
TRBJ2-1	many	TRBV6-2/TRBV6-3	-	TGTGCCAGCAGAGAGGGGGGGCTCCCTTCTTACAATGAGCAGTTCTTC	CASREGGLPSYNEQFF
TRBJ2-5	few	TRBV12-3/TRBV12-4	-	TGTGCCAGCAGTTTGGGAATGCAGGGGGGACAAGAGACCCAGTACTTC	CASSLGMQGGQETQYF
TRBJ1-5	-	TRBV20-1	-	TGCAGTGCCGGGAGTAGCCTTAATCAGCCCCAGCATTTT	CSAGSSLNQPQHF
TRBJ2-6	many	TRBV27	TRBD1	TGTGCCAGCAGTTTATCCGGGACAGGGGTATCTGGGGCCAACGTCCTGACTTTC	CASSLSGTGVSGANVLTF
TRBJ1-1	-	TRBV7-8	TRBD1	TGTGCCAGCAGCTTAGTAACGGGACAGGGGGTACGAACTGAAGCTTTCTTT	CASSLVTGQGVRTEAFF
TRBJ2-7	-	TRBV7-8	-	TGTGCCAGCAGCTCAACAAGAGGTGGCGAGCAGTACTTC	CASSSTRGGEQYF